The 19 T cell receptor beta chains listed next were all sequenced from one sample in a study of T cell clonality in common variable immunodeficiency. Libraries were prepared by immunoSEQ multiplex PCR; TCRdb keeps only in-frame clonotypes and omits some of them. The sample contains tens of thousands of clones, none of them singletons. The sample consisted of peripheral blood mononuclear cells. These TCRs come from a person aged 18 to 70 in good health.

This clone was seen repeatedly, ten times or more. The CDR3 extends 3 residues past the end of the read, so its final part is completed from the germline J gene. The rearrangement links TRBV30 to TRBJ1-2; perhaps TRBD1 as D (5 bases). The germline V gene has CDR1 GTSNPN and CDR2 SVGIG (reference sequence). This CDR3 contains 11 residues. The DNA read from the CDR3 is TGTGCTTCCCCGACAGACTATGGC. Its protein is CASPTDYG. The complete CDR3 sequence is CASPTDYGYTF.

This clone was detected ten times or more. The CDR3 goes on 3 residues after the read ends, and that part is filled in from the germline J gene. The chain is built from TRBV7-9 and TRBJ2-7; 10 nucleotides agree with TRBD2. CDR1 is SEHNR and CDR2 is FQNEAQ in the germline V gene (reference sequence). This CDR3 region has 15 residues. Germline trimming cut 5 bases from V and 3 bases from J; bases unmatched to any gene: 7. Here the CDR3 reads CASSPSSGSIYEQYF. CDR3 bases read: TGTGCCAGCAGCCCCTCTAGCGGGAGTATCTACGAG. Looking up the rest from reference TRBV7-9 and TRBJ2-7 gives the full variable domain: DTGVSQNPRHKITKRGQNVTFRCDPISEHNRLYWYRQTLGQGPEFLTYFQNEAQLEKSRLLSDRFSAERPKGSFSTLEIQRTEQGDSAMYLCASSPSSGSIYEQYFGPGTRLTVT.

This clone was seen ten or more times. The sequenced CDR3 bases are TGCGCCAGCAGCTTGGACAGCTATAATTCACCC. Translation gives CASSLDSYNSP. The whole CDR3 protein reads CASSLDSYNSPLHF. The V call is TRBV5-1, the J call TRBJ1-6; D not certain. The sequenced fragment ends 3 residues before the CDR3 boundary, so the rest is inferred from the germline J gene. V lost 0 bases and J lost 3, with 4 bases in between. The germline gives CDR1 SGHRS, CDR2 YFSETQ. The CDR3 length is 14 residues. The full variable domain, with the rest looked up from reference TRBV5-1 and TRBJ1-6, is KAGVTQTPRYLIKTRGQQVTLSCSPISGHRSVSWYQQTPGQGLQFLFEYFSETQRNKGNFPGRFSGRQFSNSRSEMNVSTLELGDSALYLCASSLDSYNSPLHFGNGTRLTVT.

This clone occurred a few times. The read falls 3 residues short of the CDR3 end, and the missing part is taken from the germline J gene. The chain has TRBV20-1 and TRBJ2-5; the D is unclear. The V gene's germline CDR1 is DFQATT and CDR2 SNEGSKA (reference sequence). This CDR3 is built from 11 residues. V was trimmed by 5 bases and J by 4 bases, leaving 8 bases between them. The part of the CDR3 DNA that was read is TGCAGTGCTCTCCGGGTAGAGACC. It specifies CSALRVET. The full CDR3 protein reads CSALRVETQYF.

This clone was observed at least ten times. The DNA read from the CDR3 is TGTGCCAGCAGCTTGGTAGGGCAGGAATTCTATGGC. This translates into CASSLVGQEFYG. The entire CDR3 protein is CASSLVGQEFYGYTF. The rearrangement joins TRBV5-6 to TRBJ1-2; D remains ambiguous. The read ends 3 residues before the CDR3 terminus; that terminus is restored from the germline J gene. Between the trimmed V and J ends, which lost 0 bases and 4 bases, there was a span of 13 bases. Germline V lookup: CDR1 SGHDT, CDR2 YYEEEE. The CDR3 sequence is 15 residues long. Complete variable domain (other parts from reference TRBV5-6 and TRBJ1-2): DAGVTQSPTHLIKTRGQQVTLRCSPKSGHDTVSWYQQALGQGPQFIFQYYEEEERQRGNFPDRFSGHQFPNYSSELNVNALLLGDSALYLCASSLVGQEFYGYTFGSGTRLTVV.

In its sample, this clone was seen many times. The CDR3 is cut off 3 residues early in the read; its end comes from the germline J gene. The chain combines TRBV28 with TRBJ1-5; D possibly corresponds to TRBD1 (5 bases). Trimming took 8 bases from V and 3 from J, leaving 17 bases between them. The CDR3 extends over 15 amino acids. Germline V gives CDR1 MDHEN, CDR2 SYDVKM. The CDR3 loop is CASASPDRYNQPQHF. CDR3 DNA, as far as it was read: TGTGCCAGCGCGTCTCCCGACAGATACAATCAGCCC.

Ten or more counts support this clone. CDR3 amino acids: CATGLAGTDTQYF. The part of the CDR3 DNA that was read is TGTGCCACCGGACTAGCGGGCACAGATACG. The chain combines TRBV24-1 with TRBJ2-3, with TRBD2 identical over 10 bases. The read stops 3 residues short of the end of the CDR3; the missing end is completed from the germline J gene. The germline V gene encodes CDR1 KGHDR and CDR2 SFDVKD. The CDR3 consists of 13 residues. Trimming took 9 bases from V and 1 from J; bases not matched to a gene: 0.

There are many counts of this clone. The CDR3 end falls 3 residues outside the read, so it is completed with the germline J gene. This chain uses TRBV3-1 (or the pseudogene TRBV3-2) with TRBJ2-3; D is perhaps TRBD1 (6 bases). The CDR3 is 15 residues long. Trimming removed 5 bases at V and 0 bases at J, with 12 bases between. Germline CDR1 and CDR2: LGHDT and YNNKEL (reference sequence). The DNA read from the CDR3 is TGTGCCAGCAGCAAGGGACAAAGAAGCACAGATACG. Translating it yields CASSKGQRSTDT. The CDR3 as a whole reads CASSKGQRSTDTQYF.

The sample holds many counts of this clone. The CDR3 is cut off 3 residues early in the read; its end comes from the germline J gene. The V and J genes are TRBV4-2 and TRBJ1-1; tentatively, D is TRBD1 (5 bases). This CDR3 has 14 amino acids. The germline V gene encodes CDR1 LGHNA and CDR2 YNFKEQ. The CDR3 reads CASSQEIREGLAFF. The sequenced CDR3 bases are TGTGCCAGCAGCCAAGAGATCAGGGAGGGGCTG.

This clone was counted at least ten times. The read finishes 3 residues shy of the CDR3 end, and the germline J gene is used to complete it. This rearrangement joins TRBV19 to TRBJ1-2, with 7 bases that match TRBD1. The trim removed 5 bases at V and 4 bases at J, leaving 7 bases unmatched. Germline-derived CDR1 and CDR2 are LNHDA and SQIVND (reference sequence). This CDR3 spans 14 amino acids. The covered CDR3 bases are TGTGCCAGTAGTGCGAGACAGGGATTCTATGGC. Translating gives CASSARQGFYG. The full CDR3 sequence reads CASSARQGFYGYTF.

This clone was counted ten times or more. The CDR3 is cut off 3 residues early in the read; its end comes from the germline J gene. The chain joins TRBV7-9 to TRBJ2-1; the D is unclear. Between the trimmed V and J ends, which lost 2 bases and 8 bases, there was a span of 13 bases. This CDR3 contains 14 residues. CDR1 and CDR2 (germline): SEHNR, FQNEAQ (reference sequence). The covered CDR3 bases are TGTGCCAGCAGCTTATTCTCAGGCAAGGATGAG. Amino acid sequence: CASSLFSGKDE. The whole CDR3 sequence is CASSLFSGKDEQFF.

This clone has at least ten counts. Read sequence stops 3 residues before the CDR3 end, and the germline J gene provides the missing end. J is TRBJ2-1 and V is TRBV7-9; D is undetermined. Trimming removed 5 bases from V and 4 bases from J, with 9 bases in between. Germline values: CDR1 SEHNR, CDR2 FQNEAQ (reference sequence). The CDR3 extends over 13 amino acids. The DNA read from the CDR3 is TGTGCCAGCAGCGATGGCTCTTACAATGAG. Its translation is CASSDGSYNE. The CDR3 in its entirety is CASSDGSYNEQFF.

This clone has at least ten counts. The CDR3 sequence is CASSLTGAYTF. CDR3 DNA (partial): TGCGCCAGCAGCCTCACAGGCGCC. This chain connects TRBV5-1 to TRBJ1-2; tentative D call: TRBD1 (5 bases). The CDR3 end is not reached by the read, which stops 3 residues before it; the germline J gene fills it in. The CDR3 consists of 11 residues. The germline V gene encodes CDR1 SGHRS and CDR2 YFSETQ. The full variable domain, its missing parts supplied by reference TRBV5-1 and TRBJ1-2, is KAGVTQTPRYLIKTRGQQVTLSCSPISGHRSVSWYQQTPGQGLQFLFEYFSETQRNKGNFPGRFSGRQFSNSRSEMNVSTLELGDSALYLCASSLTGAYTFGSGTRLTVV.

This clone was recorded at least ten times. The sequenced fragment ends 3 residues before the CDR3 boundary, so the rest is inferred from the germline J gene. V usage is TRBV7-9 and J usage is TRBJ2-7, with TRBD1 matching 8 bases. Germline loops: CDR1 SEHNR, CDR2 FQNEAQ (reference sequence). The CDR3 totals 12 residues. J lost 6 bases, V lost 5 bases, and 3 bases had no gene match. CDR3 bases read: TGTGCCAGCAGCCAACAGGGGGGCGAG. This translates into CASSQQGGE. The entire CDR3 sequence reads CASSQQGGEQYF.

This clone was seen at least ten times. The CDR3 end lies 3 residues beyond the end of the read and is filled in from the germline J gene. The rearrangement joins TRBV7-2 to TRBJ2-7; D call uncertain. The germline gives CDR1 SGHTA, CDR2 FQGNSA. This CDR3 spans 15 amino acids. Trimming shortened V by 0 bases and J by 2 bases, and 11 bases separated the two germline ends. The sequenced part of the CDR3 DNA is TGTGCCAGCAGCTTAGCCCCCACAGTAACCTACGAG. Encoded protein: CASSLAPTVTYE. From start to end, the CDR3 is CASSLAPTVTYEQYF.

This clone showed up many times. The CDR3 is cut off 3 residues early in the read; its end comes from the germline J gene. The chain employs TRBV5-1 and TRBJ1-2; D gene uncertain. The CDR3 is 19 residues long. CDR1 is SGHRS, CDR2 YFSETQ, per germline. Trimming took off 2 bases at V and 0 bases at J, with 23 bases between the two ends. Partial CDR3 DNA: TGCGCCAGCAGCTTTTTCTTAGACACCGCCAAGACCACTAACTATGGC. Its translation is CASSFFLDTAKTTNYG. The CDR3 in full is CASSFFLDTAKTTNYGYTF.

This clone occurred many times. Partial CDR3 DNA: TGTGCCAGCAGTGGCAGGGCCTACTACAATGAG. This sequence encodes CASSGRAYYNE. The CDR3 as a whole reads CASSGRAYYNEQFF. This chain links TRBV6-1 with TRBJ2-1, with D maybe TRBD1 (5 bases). Read sequence stops 3 residues before the CDR3 end, and the germline J gene provides the missing end. This CDR3 has 14 amino acids. Germline lookup yields CDR1 MNHNS and CDR2 SASEGT. Between the trimmed V and J ends, which lost 4 bases and 3 bases, there was a span of 10 bases.

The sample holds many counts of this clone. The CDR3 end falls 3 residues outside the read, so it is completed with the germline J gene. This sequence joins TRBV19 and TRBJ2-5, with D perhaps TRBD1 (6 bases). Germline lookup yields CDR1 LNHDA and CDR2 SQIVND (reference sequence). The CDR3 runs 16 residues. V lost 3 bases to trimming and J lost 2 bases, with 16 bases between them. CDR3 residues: CASSMGTPRRQETQYF. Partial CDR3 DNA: TGTGCCAGTAGTATGGGGACACCGAGGCGTCAAGAGACC. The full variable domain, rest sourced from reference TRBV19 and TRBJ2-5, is DGGITQSPKYLFRKEGQNVTLSCEQNLNHDAMYWYRQDPGQGLRLIYYSQIVNDFQKGDIAEGYSVSREKKESFPLTVTSAQKNPTAFYLCASSMGTPRRQETQYFGPGTRLLVL.

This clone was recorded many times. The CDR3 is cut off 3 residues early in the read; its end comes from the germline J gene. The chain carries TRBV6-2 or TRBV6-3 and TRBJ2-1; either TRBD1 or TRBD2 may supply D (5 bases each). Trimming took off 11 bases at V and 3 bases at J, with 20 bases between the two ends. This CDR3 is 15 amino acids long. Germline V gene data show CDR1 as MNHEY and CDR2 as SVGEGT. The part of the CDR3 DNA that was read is TGTGCCTCCCGGTCCAGGGAGTCCTTCTACAATGAG. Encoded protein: CASRSRESFYNE. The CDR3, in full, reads CASRSRESFYNEQFF.